These 21 T cell receptor beta chains share one sample of origin, sequenced in a study of neurological immune-mediated disorders. From the 5' RACE reads, TCRdb called clonotypes with MiXCR, one entry per CDR3 protein. Altogether 65,000 to 90,000 distinct CDR3 sequences are present, 2.5% to 4% being singletons, with the ten largest covering around 5.2%. Sequencing was carried out using PBMCs. The receptors were sampled from a woman aged 45-59 years with multiple sclerosis.

This clonotype was detected ten times or more. This sequence joins TRBV18 and TRBJ2-1, with 10 bases matching TRBD2. CDR1 and CDR2 (germline): KGHSH, LQKENI. V shed 1 base and J 4 bases; nucleotides not matched to a gene: 4. The CDR3 runs 16 residues. The CDR3 sequence is CASSPRLAGAYNEQFF. CDR3 coding DNA: TGTGCCAGCTCACCACGGCTAGCGGGGGCTTACAATGAGCAGTTCTTC. Based on the CDR3 plus reference TRBV18 and TRBJ2-1, the full variable domain is NAGVMQNPRHLVRRRGQEARLRCSPMKGHSHVYWYRQLPEEGLKFMVYLQKENIIDESGMPKERFSAEFPKEGPSILRIQQVVRGDSAAYFCASSPRLAGAYNEQFFGPGTRLTVL.

This clonotype has a count of ten or more. This chain joins TRBV7-8 and TRBJ2-3, with D possibly TRBD2 on 6 matching bases. Germline V CDR1 and CDR2: SGHVS, FQNEAQ. CDR3 length: 16 residues. Trimming took 6 bases from V and 4 from J, leaving 20 bases between them. The CDR3 loop reads CASSSPVGGRPDTQYF. The CDR3 DNA is TGTGCCAGCAGTAGCCCGGTGGGGGGTCGGCCAGATACGCAGTATTTT.

This clonotype was detected many times. Just one base apart from a much larger clone, this may be a read error. The chain has TRBV6-6 and TRBJ1-6; TRBD1 might be the D (5 bases). Germline CDR1 is MNHNY and CDR2 is SVGAGI (reference sequence). The CDR3 sequence is 14 residues long. CDR3 region: CASTLGQGWSHLHF. CDR3 nucleotide sequence: TGTGCCAGCACTTTGGGGCAGGGCTGGTCACACCTCCACTTT.

Ten or more counts support this clonotype. The chain has TRBV20-1 and TRBJ2-4; 11 nucleotides agree with TRBD2. After removal of 6 bases from V and 0 bases from J, the junction contained 4 bases not matched to a gene. The CDR3 is 15 amino acids. From germline, CDR1 is DFQATT and CDR2 SNEGSKA (reference sequence). The CDR3 loop is CSATLAGVAKNIQYF. The CDR3 DNA reads as TGCAGTGCAACACTAGCGGGGGTAGCCAAAAACATTCAGTACTTC.

This clonotype came up many times. This chain uses TRBV20-1 with TRBJ2-7; 11 positions agree with TRBD2. Germline values: CDR1 DFQATT, CDR2 SNEGSKA (reference sequence). J gave up 4 bases and V 2 bases, and 13 bases lay outside the gene matches. This CDR3 comprises 17 residues. CDR3: CSARLPGLAVQGYEQYF. CDR3 bases: TGCAGTGCTAGACTCCCGGGACTAGCGGTCCAGGGGTACGAGCAGTACTTC.

This clonotype was found many times. J is TRBJ1-1 and V is TRBV4-2, with TRBD1 as a possible D gene (6 bases). The CDR3 extends over 15 amino acids. V shed 0 bases and J shed 4 bases, with 12 bases lying between them. Germline V gene data show CDR1 as LGHNA and CDR2 as YNFKEQ. CDR3 coding DNA: TGTGCCAGCAGCCAAGAGCGGGGGCTAGGCACTGAAGCTTTCTTT. Protein: CASSQERGLGTEAFF.

This clonotype was counted many times. The rearrangement uses TRBV6-1 and TRBJ2-7, with D possibly being TRBD1 (5 bases). V gave up 1 base and J gave up 5 bases, with 15 bases separating them. The germline V gene has CDR1 MNHNS and CDR2 SASEGT. The CDR3 contains 15 residues. CDR3 nucleotide sequence: TGTGCCAGCAGTGAAGTGGGTGCCAGGGTGGACGAGCAGTACTTC. Translated: CASSEVGARVDEQYF.

In its sample, this clonotype was seen many times. This chain joins TRBV20-1 and TRBJ1-6; D not resolved. Germline-derived CDR1 and CDR2 are DFQATT and SNEGSKA (reference sequence). The CDR3 runs 13 residues. V lost 4 bases to trimming and J lost 7 bases, with 11 bases between them. DNA for the CDR3: TGCAGTGCTAATAAGGAGTTCAATTCACCCCTCCACTTT. This encodes CSANKEFNSPLHF.

This clonotype showed up many times. V gene TRBV2 combines with J gene TRBJ2-7; TRBD1 aligns across 7 bases. V was pared by 6 bases and J by 3 bases, with 2 bases of the junction left unmatched. The CDR3 covers 12 residues. CDR1 and CDR2 (germline): SNHLY, FYNNEI. The CDR3 loop reads CASSRDSYEQYF. For the CDR3, the DNA is TGTGCCAGCAGCCGGGACAGCTACGAGCAGTACTTC. The entire variable domain, with the rest obtained from reference TRBV2 and TRBJ2-7, is as follows: EPEVTQTPSHQVTQMGQEVILRCVPISNHLYFYWYRQILGQKVEFLVSFYNNEISEKSEIFDDQFSVERPDGSNFTLKIRSTKLEDSAMYFCASSRDSYEQYFGPGTRLTVT.

This clonotype has a count of ten or more. V is TRBV14 and J is TRBJ2-1; 7 bases fit TRBD2. In germline, CDR1 is SGHDN, CDR2 FVKESK. The CDR3 is made up of 16 amino acids. With V trimmed by 1 base and J by 3 bases, 6 bases remained unmatched. CDR3 region: CASSQGGGLSYNEQFF. CDR3 bases: TGTGCCAGCAGCCAAGGGGGAGGGTTGAGCTACAATGAGCAGTTCTTC.

This clonotype was recorded many times. V and J are TRBV29-1 and TRBJ2-3, with 8 nucleotides matching TRBD2. After removal of 5 bases from V and 2 bases from J, the junction contained 12 bases not matched to a gene. Germline V gene sequence: CDR1 SQVTM, CDR2 ANQGSEA. The CDR3 contains 16 residues. The CDR3 DNA reads TGCAGCGTTCAGGCAGAGCGGGAGAGGCCCACAGATACGCAGTATTTT. Its protein product is CSVQAERERPTDTQYF.

This clonotype was counted ten times or more. This sequence joins TRBV12-3 or TRBV12-4 and TRBJ1-4; D remains unclear. The germline V and J ends were trimmed by 6 bases and 3 bases, with 14 bases remaining between them. The CDR3 consists of 15 residues. The CDR3 loop reads CASSRHGVANEKLFF. CDR3 nucleotides: TGTGCCAGCAGCCGGCACGGGGTGGCTAATGAAAAACTGTTTTTT.

This clonotype was counted ten times or more. DNA for the CDR3: TGCAGCGTTGGCGACAGGGTCGTGGATACGCAGTATTTT. Its protein is CSVGDRVVDTQYF. This sequence joins TRBV29-1 and TRBJ2-3; 7 bases map to TRBD1. Per the germline V gene, CDR1 is SQVTM and CDR2 is ANQGSEA. The junction had 7 bases not matched to a gene; V was cut back by 4 bases and J by 6 bases. This CDR3 contains 13 residues.

There are many counts of this clonotype. This chain joins TRBV5-1 and TRBJ2-3; TRBD1 is a possible D gene (6 bases). CDR3 length: 13 residues. The germline V gene encodes CDR1 SGHRS and CDR2 YFSETQ. Trimming took off 4 bases at V and 4 bases at J, with 10 bases between the two ends. This chain's CDR3 is CASSTQGSDTQYF. In DNA, the CDR3 is TGCGCCAGCAGCACCCAGGGGTCAGATACGCAGTATTTT.

In its sample, this clonotype was seen many times. The V and J genes are TRBV7-9 and TRBJ2-1; the D is unclear. The V and J ends lost 3 bases and 10 bases respectively, with 7 bases between them. The V gene's germline CDR1 is SEHNR and CDR2 FQNEAQ (reference sequence). The CDR3 is 11 amino acids. The CDR3 nucleotides read TGTGCCAGCAGCTTCATACAGGAGCAGTTCTTC. This encodes CASSFIQEQFF.

Note on this clonotype: A much more abundant neighbour one base away suggests this may be a read error. The rearrangement uses TRBV7-9 and TRBJ2-7; 8 bases map to TRBD1. The CDR3 has 14 residues. Looked up from germline, CDR1 is SEHNR and CDR2 is FQNEAQ (reference sequence). The V gene end was trimmed by 5 bases and the J gene end by 7 bases; junction bases not matched to a gene: 10. CDR3 coding DNA: TGTGCCAGCAGCCCGGACAGGGTTAAGGAAGAGCAGTACTTC. Protein sequence: CASSPDRVKEEQYF.

This clonotype has a count of ten or more. V gene TRBV5-1 combines with J gene TRBJ1-6; 9 positions agree with TRBD1. Trimming at V came to 0 bases and at J to 7 bases, leaving 5 bases not matched to a gene. This CDR3 has 16 residues. The V gene's germline CDR1 is SGHRS and CDR2 YFSETQ. CDR3 in amino acids: CASSLGHRGRNSPLHF. The CDR3 nucleotides are TGCGCCAGCAGCTTGGGACACAGGGGGCGGAATTCACCCCTCCACTTT.

This clonotype is medium-sized by share. The V call is TRBV20-1, the J call TRBJ2-3; TRBD2 aligns across 10 bases. The germline V gene encodes CDR1 DFQATT and CDR2 SNEGSKA (reference sequence). With V trimmed by 0 bases and J by 3 bases, 3 bases remained unmatched. The CDR3 spans 15 residues. Written as DNA, the CDR3 is TGCAGTGCTAGAGAGGCTAGCGGGGGTACAGATACGCAGTATTTT. This gives the protein CSAREASGGTDTQYF.

In its sample, this clonotype was seen many times. This chain connects TRBV6-2 or TRBV6-3 to TRBJ1-5, with D possibly matching TRBD1 (6 bases). The V and J ends lost 8 bases and 6 bases respectively, with 17 bases between them. This CDR3 region has 14 residues. Germline CDR1 MNHEY, CDR2 SVGEGT. CDR3 bases: TGTGCCAGCGGGACAAATCTCCCGGCTCAGCCCCAGCATTTT. It is translated as CASGTNLPAQPQHF.

This clonotype was counted ten times or more. The CDR3 sequence is CASTRLGQGYGYTF. The CDR3 DNA sequence: TGTGCCAGCACCCGACTCGGGCAGGGATATGGCTACACCTTC. V and J are TRBV6-5 and TRBJ1-2; a weak D match, TRBD1 (5 bases). The CDR3 sequence is 14 residues long. The ends were cut back, 7 bases at V and 5 bases at J, with 17 bases in the middle. CDR1 and CDR2 (germline): MNHEY, SVGAGI.

There are many counts of this clonotype. V usage is TRBV5-1 and J usage is TRBJ2-1; D is possibly TRBD2 (6 bases). The CDR3 has 16 amino acids. The V gene lost 2 bases and the J gene lost 0 bases, with 12 bases spanning the gap. The V gene's germline CDR1 is SGHRS and CDR2 YFSETQ. CDR3 amino acids: CASSFLAPSSYNEQFF. CDR3 nucleotide sequence: TGCGCCAGCAGCTTCCTAGCGCCCAGCTCCTACAATGAGCAGTTCTTC.